Each of the 16 T cell receptor beta chains below was sequenced from the same sample in a study of T cell responses to AZD1222 COVID-19 vaccine. Measured with immunoSEQ multiplex PCR; TCRdb has only the in-frame clones, and not every one. The repertoire holds 75,000 to 95,000 clones, about 88% seen once, with roughly 11% in the top ten. The sample was peripheral blood, taken on day 0 of AZD1222 vaccination. The receptors were sampled from an adult in good health.

This clone showed up just a few times. The chain is built from TRBV15 and TRBJ1-4, with 7 nucleotides matching TRBD1. Germline V gene sequence: CDR1 LNHNV, CDR2 YYDKDF (reference sequence). V trimming: 1 base; J trimming: 8 bases; junction bases outside the gene matches: 4. The CDR3 runs 14 residues. CDR3 residues: CATSRADRAEKLFF. The CDR3 nucleotides read TGTGCCACCAGCAGAGCTGACAGGGCGGAAAAACTGTTTTTT. The variable domain in full, with the rest retrieved from reference TRBV15 and TRBJ1-4, is DAMVIQNPRYQVTQFGKPVTLSCSQTLNHNVMYWYQQKSSQAPKLLFHYYDKDFNNEADTPDNFQSRRPNTSFCFLDIRSPGLGDTAMYLCATSRADRAEKLFFGSGTQLSVL.

The chain combines TRBV18 with TRBJ1-3, with D unclear. The germline V gene has CDR1 KGHSH and CDR2 LQKENI. The CDR3 loop spans 17 amino acids. With 6 bases removed from V and 0 bases from J, the gap between germline ends came to 18 bases. The DNA of the CDR3 is TGTGCCAGCTCGGGCCCGCCCGGATCTAGCTCTGGAAACACCATATATTTT. Its translation: CASSGPPGSSSGNTIYF.

The chain joins TRBV5-4 to TRBJ2-6; possibly TRBD2 for D (5 bases). Germline V CDR1 and CDR2: SGHNT, YYREEE (reference sequence). The CDR3 covers 15 residues. Trimming cost V 5 bases and J 2 bases, with 11 bases left between them. CDR3 sequence reads: CASSSGSPGANVLTF. The CDR3 coding sequence is TGTGCCAGCAGTTCGGGGAGTCCTGGGGCCAACGTCCTGACTTTC.

The chain is built from TRBV10-2 and TRBJ1-3; D call uncertain. Germline V gives CDR1 WSHSY, CDR2 SAAADI. Trimming took off 8 bases at V and 0 bases at J, with 11 bases between the two ends. This CDR3 has 14 residues. The CDR3 DNA reads TGCGCCAGCCGAGGACCAACCTCTGGAAACACCATATATTTT. Amino acids: CASRGPTSGNTIYF.

V and J are TRBV6-5 and TRBJ1-2; the D is unclear. The CDR3 length is 14 residues. Germline loops: CDR1 MNHEY, CDR2 SVGAGI. The germline V and J ends were trimmed by 2 bases and 5 bases, with 12 bases remaining between them. The CDR3 nucleotides read TGTGCCAGCAGTTACACGGACGGCCCATATGGCTACACCTTC. Protein product: CASSYTDGPYGYTF.

This clone came up a few times. V usage is TRBV10-1 and J usage is TRBJ2-1, with unresolved D. CDR3 length equals 13 residues. Germline V gives CDR1 WNHNN, CDR2 SYGVQD (reference sequence). Deletions cut 3 bases from V and 5 bases from J, with 8 bases between. CDR3 nucleotide sequence: TGCGCCAGCAGTGACGTTACCCACAATGAGCAGTTCTTC. Its protein product is CASSDVTHNEQFF.

V is TRBV28 and J is TRBJ2-2; possible D gene TRBD1, 6 bases. The CDR3 length is 12 residues. V lost 7 bases, J lost 11 bases, and 14 bases lay in between. Germline V lookup: CDR1 MDHEN, CDR2 SYDVKM. CDR3 residues: CASTTRGYELFF. In DNA, the CDR3 is TGTGCCAGCACCACGAGGGGGTATGAGCTGTTTTTT.

The rearrangement uses TRBV28 and TRBJ2-2, with 9 bases aligning to TRBD1. Trimming cost V 5 bases and J 4 bases; bases outside gene matches: 2. CDR3 length: 14 amino acids. In germline, CDR1 is MDHEN, CDR2 SYDVKM. DNA of the CDR3: TGTGCCAGCAGTCTGGACAGGGGCACCGGGGAGCTGTTTTTT. It specifies CASSLDRGTGELFF.

This chain joins TRBV7-2 and TRBJ1-6, with a tentative D call TRBD1 (5 bases). Deletions cut 0 bases from V and 11 bases from J, with 14 bases between. The CDR3 loop spans 15 amino acids. CDR1 is SGHTA and CDR2 is FQGNSA in the germline V gene. The DNA of the CDR3 is TGTGCCAGCAGCTTAGCGGACGGGGGGTTTACACCCCTCCACTTT. Its protein is CASSLADGGFTPLHF.

The chain combines TRBV30 with TRBJ1-1; no definite D call. V was pared by 2 bases and J by 1 base, with 8 bases between. Germline assignment: CDR1 GTSNPN and CDR2 SVGIG (reference sequence). This CDR3 has 13 residues. CDR3 DNA sequence: TGTGCCTGGAGTCTGGGTGAGAACACTGAAGCTTTCTTT. As protein: CAWSLGENTEAFF.

V and J are TRBV28 and TRBJ1-1; no reliable D call. CDR1 and CDR2 from the germline V gene are MDHEN and SYDVKM. V was pared by 6 bases and J by 3 bases, with 11 bases between. The CDR3 length is 13 residues. CDR3 bases: TGTGCCAGCAGCTCCGACACTGACACTGAAGCTTTCTTT. Its translation is CASSSDTDTEAFF.

This chain links TRBV30 with TRBJ1-3; no clear D gene. The CDR3 totals 15 residues. Germline CDR1 GTSNPN, CDR2 SVGIG (reference sequence). Trimming shortened V by 2 bases and J by 0 bases, and 11 bases separated the two germline ends. Here the CDR3 DNA reads TGTGCCTGGAGTCCTGCCCTGAACTCTGGAAACACCATATATTTT. It translates to CAWSPALNSGNTIYF.

The chain carries TRBV27 and TRBJ2-7; D unresolved. The germline CDR1 and CDR2 sequences are MNHEY and SMNVEV (reference sequence). V was trimmed by 8 bases and J by 3 bases, leaving 5 bases between them. The CDR3 covers 10 residues. This CDR3 reads CASAVYEQYV. For the CDR3, the DNA is TGTGCCAGCGCGGTCTACGAGCAGTACGTC.

This clone was seen repeatedly, ten times or more. In DNA, the CDR3 is TGTGCCAGCAGTGGGACTTTGAACACTGAAGCTTTCTTT. This translates into CASSGTLNTEAFF. The V gene is TRBV2, the J gene TRBJ1-1; D ambiguous. The CDR3 totals 13 residues. Germline CDR1 SNHLY, CDR2 FYNNEI. V lost 4 bases and J lost 0, with 6 bases in between.

This clone appeared a few times. The chain combines TRBV2 with TRBJ1-1; D gene ambiguous. V shed 9 bases and J shed 3 bases, with 14 bases lying between them. The CDR3 is made up of 13 amino acids. CDR1 SNHLY and CDR2 FYNNEI come from the germline V gene. The chain's CDR3 is CASKLGLDTEAFF. The CDR3, as DNA: TGTGCCAGTAAACTGGGTTTGGACACTGAAGCTTTCTTT.

CDR3: CASSPTVFSSGGAKDEQFF. CDR3 DNA: TGTGCCAGCTCACCAACGGTCTTTTCTAGCGGGGGGGCCAAGGATGAGCAGTTCTTC. The chain joins TRBV18 to TRBJ2-1; 12 nucleotides align to TRBD2. Looked up from germline, CDR1 is KGHSH and CDR2 is LQKENI. V shed 2 bases, J shed 8 bases, and the junction held 16 bases outside the gene matches. There are 19 residues in the CDR3.